The rows below give T cell receptor beta chains drawn from one sample of a study of blood T cell repertoires in COVID-19. This table comes from immunoSEQ multiplex PCR, and its TCRdb copy is limited to in-frame clones, with some not included. Of roughly 59,000 clones in the sample, around four fifths were seen once. The sequenced sample consisted of peripheral blood. The receptors stem from an elderly man with acute or convalescent COVID-19. The CDR3 runs from the conserved cysteine through the conserved F or W. A D gene is named only where the DNA matches it firmly. Only some rows state a clone size, as once, few, many or a class for expanded clones.

d_gene	j_gene	v_gene	abundance	CDR3aa	CDR3nt
TRBD1	TRBJ1-2	TRBV11-3	.	CASSFGAGGSFGYTF	TGTGCCAGCAGCTTTGGAGCAGGGGGGAGTTTTGGCTACACCTTC
TRBD2	TRBJ2-3	TRBV19	.	CASSTREAVGTDTQYF	TGTGCCAGTAGTACCCGGGAGGCTGTGGGCACAGATACGCAGTATTTT
.	TRBJ2-5	TRBV3-1/TRBV3-2	.	CASSPTVYQETQYF	TGTGCCAGCAGCCCCACTGTGTACCAAGAGACCCAGTACTTC
.	TRBJ2-7	TRBV7-9	.	CASSPSGAFTYEQYF	TGTGCCAGCAGCCCCTCAGGGGCCTTTACCTACGAGCAGTACTTC
TRBD1	TRBJ1-2	TRBV27	.	CASRRSGTGGSNYGYTF	TGTGCCAGCAGACGCTCCGGGACAGGGGGCTCTAACTATGGCTACACCTTC
.	TRBJ1-5	TRBV19	once	CASSIGGAQNQPQHF	TGTGCCAGTAGTATCGGAGGGGCCCAAAATCAGCCCCAGCATTTT
.	TRBJ1-5	TRBV6-5	few	CASDGGLSNQPQHF	TGTGCCAGCGATGGCGGGCTCAGCAATCAGCCCCAGCATTTT
TRBD1	TRBJ1-2	TRBV5-1	.	CASSWTGGDYGYTF	TGCGCCAGCAGCTGGACAGGGGGCGACTATGGCTACACCTTC
.	TRBJ2-3	TRBV4-1	.	CASSQQGLILDTQYF	TGCGCCAGCAGCCAACAGGGGCTGATTCTAGATACGCAGTATTTT
.	TRBJ1-1	TRBV30	.	CAWSSGLNTEAFF	TGTGCCTGGAGCTCAGGCTTAAACACTGAAGCTTTCTTT
TRBD2	TRBJ2-3	TRBV19	.	CASSPGTSGGARSTDTQYF	TGTGCCAGTAGTCCTGGGACTAGCGGGGGGGCCCGGAGCACAGATACGCAGTATTTT
.	TRBJ2-6	TRBV30	.	CAWSVARAGANVLTF	TGTGCCTGGAGCGTAGCCAGGGCTGGGGCCAACGTCCTGACTTTC
.	TRBJ1-6	TRBV5-1	.	CASSSTDRTLNSPLHF	TGCGCCAGCAGCTCTACAGACCGAACCCTTAATTCACCCCTCCACTTT
.	TRBJ1-1	TRBV4-1	.	CASSLNTGAGFLNTEAFF	TGCGCCAGCAGCCTTAACACTGGGGCAGGATTTTTAAACACTGAAGCTTTCTTT
TRBD1	TRBJ1-2	TRBV6-5	.	CASSLRTGGGGYTF	TGTGCCAGCAGTCTCAGGACAGGGGGCGGTGGCTACACCTTC
.	TRBJ2-3	TRBV5-6	many	CASSRGGTDTQYF	TGTGCCAGCAGCCGAGGTGGAACAGATACGCAGTATTTT
TRBD1	TRBJ2-2	TRBV9	.	CASRTGTGDGTGELFF	TGTGCCAGCAGAACCGGGACAGGGGACGGCACCGGGGAGCTGTTTTTT
TRBD1	TRBJ2-5	TRBV6-5	.	CASSRDRGTVKTQYF	TGTGCCAGCAGCCGGGACAGGGGAACGGTAAAGACCCAGTACTTC
TRBD1	TRBJ2-5	TRBV6-5	few	CASSYSDRGETQYF	TGTGCCAGCAGTTACTCCGACAGGGGAGAGACCCAGTACTTC
.	TRBJ1-1	TRBV18	.	CASSPTSLGARTEAFF	TGTGCCAGCTCACCGACGTCTTTAGGGGCGAGGACTGAAGCTTTCTTT
.	TRBJ1-3	TRBV6-1	.	CASSEQDSGNTIYF	TGTGCCAGCAGTGAGCAGGACTCTGGAAACACCATATATTTT
.	TRBJ1-1	TRBV5-1	few	CASSSSLVHPEAFF	TGCGCCAGCAGTTCGTCACTAGTGCACCCTGAAGCTTTCTTT
TRBD2	TRBJ2-1	TRBV7-3	.	CASSLSGSSYNEQFF	TGTGCCAGCAGCTTGAGCGGGAGCTCCTACAATGAGCAGTTCTTC
.	TRBJ1-6	TRBV27	.	CASSGRTPYNSPLHF	TGTGCCAGCAGTGGAAGGACACCCTATAATTCACCCCTCCACTTT
TRBD1	TRBJ1-5	TRBV24-1	.	CATSDLGDRGTYSNQPQHF	TGTGCCACCAGTGATTTGGGGGACAGGGGCACCTATAGCAATCAGCCCCAGCATTTT
TRBD1	TRBJ1-1	TRBV9	few	CASSVMAGGSDTEAFF	TGTGCCAGCAGCGTAATGGCAGGGGGCTCGGACACTGAAGCTTTCTTT
TRBD1	TRBJ1-5	TRBV19	.	CASSRGKPGTVNQPQHF	TGTGCCAGTAGTAGGGGAAAGCCCGGGACAGTTAATCAGCCCCAGCATTTT
.	TRBJ1-4	TRBV7-2	.	CASSFRGNGEKLFF	TGTGCCAGCAGCTTTCGGGGGAATGGTGAAAAACTGTTTTTT